The 20 T cell receptor beta chains below come from one sample, sequenced in a study of early T cells in non-severe SARS-CoV-2 infection. TCRdb reanalysed the 5' RACE reads using MiXCR and keeps one entry per CDR3 protein. The profile shows some 100,000 distinct CDR3 sequences, roughly 14% of them singletons. The sequenced material came from whole blood. Every receptor here comes from an adult who was a healthcare worker with PCR-confirmed SARS-CoV-2 infection or an uninfected control (not recorded which).

In this sample, this clonotype turned up a few times. The chain recombines TRBV7-2 with TRBJ2-1, with D possibly called TRBD1 or TRBD2 (6 bases each). CDR1 and CDR2 from the germline V gene are SGHTA and FQGNSA. Trimming removed 7 bases at V and 7 bases at J, with 17 bases between. The CDR3 extends over 14 amino acids. This CDR3 reads CASTFPGAGNEQFF. The CDR3 DNA reads as TGTGCCAGCACCTTTCCGGGGGCCGGGAATGAGCAGTTCTTC.

This clonotype was seen a few times. V and J are TRBV27 and TRBJ2-5; D is ambiguous. Per germline, CDR1 MNHEY and CDR2 SMNVEV (reference sequence). V was pared by 0 bases and J by 2 bases, with 10 bases between. This CDR3 comprises 15 residues. The CDR3 DNA sequence: TGTGCCAGCAGTTTATCCCGACATACGCAAGAGACCCAGTACTTC. Translation gives CASSLSRHTQETQYF.

The chain links TRBV11-2 to TRBJ2-2; the D is unclear. Germline V CDR1 and CDR2: SGHAT, FQNNGV. The CDR3 runs to 17 residues. V was trimmed by 1 base and J by 6 bases, leaving 18 bases between them. CDR3 loop: CASSLVRTPTRAGELFF. The DNA for the CDR3 is TGTGCCAGCAGCTTAGTAAGGACCCCAACGAGAGCCGGGGAGCTGTTTTTT.

The chain uses TRBV6-2 or TRBV6-3 and TRBJ1-5, with D unclear. In germline, CDR1 is MNHEY, CDR2 SVGEGT. Deletions cut 2 bases from V and 1 base from J, with 3 bases between. CDR3 length equals 13 residues. CDR3 nucleotide sequence: TGTGCCAGCAGTTACGAAAGCAATCAGCCCCAGCATTTT. This translates into CASSYESNQPQHF.

This clonotype has only one observation. A read error may explain this, as a much larger clone is one base away. The conserved closing phenylalanine or tryptophan is absent in this CDR3, likely reflecting a read error. The rearrangement joins TRBV6-6 to TRBJ2-2, with D unclear. The V gene's germline CDR1 is MNHNY and CDR2 SVGAGI (reference sequence). V gave up 2 bases and J gave up 3 bases, with 10 bases separating them. The CDR3 is 15 amino acids. Here the CDR3 reads CASSYIKDYTGELFS. The DNA of the CDR3 is TGTGCCAGCAGTTACATTAAAGATTACACCGGGGAGCTGTTTTCT.

The chain has TRBV30 and TRBJ2-7; TRBD1 agrees at 9 bases. Germline V gene data show CDR1 as GTSNPN and CDR2 as SVGIG (reference sequence). The trim removed 3 bases at V and 3 bases at J, leaving 3 bases unmatched. The CDR3 covers 13 residues. The CDR3 spells CAWRETGGYEQYV. The CDR3 DNA is TGTGCCTGGAGAGAGACAGGGGGCTACGAGCAGTACGTC.

This chain uses TRBV6-5 with TRBJ1-6, with TRBD1 matching 9 bases. The CDR3 length is 15 residues. J lost 10 bases, V lost 0 bases, and 4 bases had no gene match. Looked up from germline, CDR1 is MNHEY and CDR2 is SVGAGI. CDR3 amino acids: CASSYSGTGTSPLHF. CDR3 bases: TGTGCCAGCAGTTACTCCGGGACAGGGACCTCACCCCTCCACTTT.

This clonotype was detected only a few times. The chain couples TRBV5-1 to TRBJ2-2; possible D gene TRBD2, 6 bases. The V end was cut by 5 bases, the J end by 0 bases, with 20 bases between. CDR1 and CDR2 from the germline V gene are SGHRS and YFSETQ. The CDR3 has 18 residues. The CDR3 nucleotides read TGCGCCAGCAGTTTGCAGACCCGGGACTCCGCGAACACCGGGGAGCTGTTTTTT. It is translated as CASSLQTRDSANTGELFF. Full variable domain (missing parts from reference TRBV5-1 and TRBJ2-2): KAGVTQTPRYLIKTRGQQVTLSCSPISGHRSVSWYQQTPGQGLQFLFEYFSETQRNKGNFPGRFSGRQFSNSRSEMNVSTLELGDSALYLCASSLQTRDSANTGELFFGEGSRLTVL.

This clonotype turned up a few times. This chain links TRBV5-5 with TRBJ1-5; D not resolved. The V end was cut by 2 bases, the J end by 5 bases, with 11 bases between. This CDR3 contains 14 residues. CDR1 is SGHKS, CDR2 YYEKEE, per germline (reference sequence). This CDR3 is CASSLTGIYQPQHF. The CDR3 nucleotides are TGTGCCAGCAGCTTAACGGGGATCTATCAGCCCCAGCATTTT.

The CDR3 reads CASSFPSGGALNTYNEQFF. In nucleotides, the CDR3 is TGTGCCAGCAGTTTCCCTAGCGGGGGGGCCCTGAACACTTACAATGAGCAGTTCTTC. The chain carries TRBV27 and TRBJ2-1, with 12 positions matching TRBD2. The ends lost 3 bases at V and 4 bases at J; junction bases unmatched: 13. CDR1 is MNHEY, CDR2 SMNVEV, per germline (reference sequence). The CDR3 has 19 amino acids.

There are a few counts of this clonotype. The V and J genes are TRBV7-2 and TRBJ1-6, with unresolved D. Germline CDR1 is SGHTA and CDR2 is FQGNSA. The germline V and J ends were trimmed by 1 base and 6 bases, with 7 bases remaining between them. The CDR3 length is 14 residues. CDR3 DNA sequence: TGTGCCAGCAGCTTAGTGCGGGCTAATTCACCCCTCCACTTT. Translation: CASSLVRANSPLHF.

This clonotype showed up just a few times. This chain links TRBV2 with TRBJ1-2; TRBD1 might be the D (5 bases). CDR1 and CDR2 from the germline V gene are SNHLY and FYNNEI. Trimming removed 3 bases from V and 6 bases from J, with 11 bases in between. The CDR3 is made up of 13 amino acids. CDR3 loop: CASSDAGRNGYTF. CDR3 DNA: TGTGCCAGCAGTGATGCGGGGCGAAATGGCTACACCTTC.

This clonotype was counted only a few times. The chain links TRBV5-4 to TRBJ1-5; no definite D call. Germline CDR1 reads SGHNT; CDR2 reads YYREEE (reference sequence). The V end was cut by 0 bases, the J end by 0 bases, with 10 bases between. The CDR3 covers 16 residues. This CDR3 reads CASSLGRRYSNQPQHF. CDR3 DNA: TGTGCCAGCAGCTTGGGGAGGCGTTATAGCAATCAGCCCCAGCATTTT.

The V and J genes are TRBV29-1 and TRBJ1-2; D remains unclear. This CDR3 has 11 amino acids. Germline CDR1 reads SQVTM; CDR2 reads ANQGSEA. Trimming shortened V by 5 bases and J by 8 bases, and 12 bases separated the two germline ends. This CDR3 reads CSVSEVEGYTF. Here the CDR3 DNA reads TGCAGCGTTTCCGAGGTAGAAGGCTACACCTTC.

The rearrangement links TRBV19 to TRBJ2-1; the match to TRBD2 covers 7 bases. J was trimmed by 7 bases and V by 7 bases; bases with no gene match: 16. Germline loops: CDR1 LNHDA, CDR2 SQIVND (reference sequence). The CDR3 is 16 amino acids. CDR3 bases: TGTGCCAGTAACTCCCCCGGGGGGAAAAAAGGGAATGAGCAGTTCTTC. Translating gives CASNSPGGKKGNEQFF.

In this sample, this clonotype turned up a few times. J is TRBJ2-3 and V is TRBV5-1; D is undetermined. Between the trimmed V and J ends, which lost 0 bases and 4 bases, there was a span of 9 bases. From germline, CDR1 is SGHRS and CDR2 YFSETQ. CDR3 length: 14 residues. This CDR3 is CASSLGQFSDTQYF. As DNA, the CDR3 is TGCGCCAGCAGCTTGGGCCAGTTCTCAGATACGCAGTATTTT. Full variable domain (outside the CDR3, taken from reference TRBV5-1 and TRBJ2-3): KAGVTQTPRYLIKTRGQQVTLSCSPISGHRSVSWYQQTPGQGLQFLFEYFSETQRNKGNFPGRFSGRQFSNSRSEMNVSTLELGDSALYLCASSLGQFSDTQYFGPGTRLTVL.

This clonotype was found a few times. The chain uses TRBV5-6 and TRBJ1-5, with TRBD1 identical over 7 bases. Germline V gives CDR1 SGHDT, CDR2 YYEEEE. CDR3 length: 15 amino acids. V lost 3 bases and J lost 4; bases outside the gene matches: 7. The CDR3 reads CASSYSTGVNQPQHF. CDR3 DNA: TGTGCCAGCAGCTACTCTACAGGGGTAAATCAGCCCCAGCATTTT.

This clonotype was recorded a few times. This sequence joins TRBV7-2 and TRBJ2-3, with a possible D match to TRBD2 (6 bases). This CDR3 contains 14 residues. The V gene lost 6 bases and the J gene lost 0 bases, with 10 bases spanning the gap. CDR1 is SGHTA, CDR2 FQGNSA, per germline. CDR3 in amino acids: CASRTRGSTDTQYF. Here the CDR3 DNA reads TGTGCCAGCAGAACTCGGGGGAGCACAGATACGCAGTATTTT.

The chain carries TRBV27 and TRBJ2-4, with TRBD1 matching 11 bases. The CDR3 sequence is 14 residues long. CDR1 is MNHEY, CDR2 SMNVEV, per germline (reference sequence). Losses at the gene ends were 5 bases for V and 6 bases for J; bases not matched to a gene: 3. In nucleotides, the CDR3 is TGTGCCAGCAGTATGGGGACAGGGGGAAACATTCAGTACTTC. Its protein is CASSMGTGGNIQYF.

This clonotype was seen at least ten times. This chain uses TRBV24-1 with TRBJ2-7; the D is unclear. The V gene lost 0 bases and the J gene lost 2 bases, with 19 bases spanning the gap. The CDR3 extends over 18 amino acids. Germline V gene sequence: CDR1 KGHDR, CDR2 SFDVKD. The CDR3 DNA follows: TGTGCCACCAGTGATTTGTGGAACAGAATTCTTAAAACCTACGAGCAGTACGTC. It encodes CATSDLWNRILKTYEQYV.